This passage covers 31 T cell receptor beta chains from one sample sequenced in a study of shared clonotypes between healthy human individuals. Here immunoSEQ multiplex PCR was the method, and the copy in TCRdb shows in-frame clones only, minus some. The sample has about 340,000 clones; 73% are singletons. Sequenced: memory CD4+ T cells sorted from blood. As for subset: CD45RA-negative fraction. The receptors come from a man under 40 in good health.

This chain uses TRBV6-6 with TRBJ2-3; D may match TRBD1 or TRBD2 (6 bases each). Trimming pared 4 bases from V and 4 bases from J, leaving 18 bases between. CDR1 is MNHNY, CDR2 SVGAGI, per germline (reference sequence). The CDR3 runs to 16 residues. CDR3 nucleotides: TGTGCCAGCAGTTTCGGGGGCGAGGGGGTATCAGATACGCAGTATTTT. Encoded protein: CASSFGGEGVSDTQYF.

Only one count was recorded for this clone. The chain combines TRBV19 with TRBJ1-5, with D tentatively TRBD1 (5 bases). This CDR3 spans 14 amino acids. The V gene's germline CDR1 is LNHDA and CDR2 SQIVND (reference sequence). V dropped 7 bases and J dropped 2 bases, with 12 bases sitting between them. The DNA of the CDR3 is TGTGCCAGTACCTACACACAGGGCAATCAGCCCCAGCATTTT. It specifies CASTYTQGNQPQHF.

V is TRBV4-1 and J is TRBJ2-3; D not resolved. V shed 0 bases and J shed 4 bases, with 5 bases lying between them. This CDR3 region has 13 residues. Germline CDR1 MGHRA, CDR2 YSYEKL. CDR3 sequence (DNA): TGCGCCAGCAGCCAAGATTCCGCAGATACGCAGTATTTT. Residues: CASSQDSADTQYF.

The J gene is TRBJ2-3, the V gene TRBV6-6; D unclear. Trimming removed 4 bases from V and 4 bases from J, with 15 bases in between. CDR1 MNHNY and CDR2 SVGAGI come from the germline V gene (reference sequence). The CDR3 has 15 residues. CDR3 protein: CASSSRTGQPDTQYF. Here the CDR3 DNA reads TGTGCCAGCAGTTCCCGAACGGGCCAGCCAGATACGCAGTATTTT.

This clone was seen a handful of times. The J gene is TRBJ1-2, the V gene TRBV29-1; D is unresolved. The CDR3 loop spans 12 amino acids. Between the trimmed V and J ends, which lost 7 bases and 4 bases, there was a span of 13 bases. Germline V CDR1 and CDR2: SQVTM, ANQGSEA. The CDR3 DNA reads TGCAGCGGCAAAATAGGATCCTATGGCTACACCTTC. Translating it yields CSGKIGSYGYTF.

The J gene is TRBJ1-1, the V gene TRBV5-1; D is undetermined. Trimming cost V 4 bases and J 5 bases, with 15 bases left between them. CDR3 length equals 14 residues. Germline V gene sequence: CDR1 SGHRS, CDR2 YFSETQ. In nucleotides, the CDR3 is TGCGCCAGCAGCCTAACGGTTTCTTGGACTGAAGCTTTCTTT. Amino acid sequence: CASSLTVSWTEAFF.

In this sample, this clone turned up a few times. The genes are TRBV7-2 and TRBJ1-3; D is ambiguous. The germline gives CDR1 SGHTA, CDR2 FQGNSA. This CDR3 spans 13 amino acids. V lost 3 bases and J 8 bases, leaving 11 bases between the germline ends. In DNA form, the CDR3 reads TGTGCCAGCAGCTTGAGGGCCACGGACACCATATATTTT. Encoded protein: CASSLRATDTIYF.

The chain recombines TRBV6-1 with TRBJ1-1; D is unclear. Deletions cut 6 bases from V and 1 base from J, with 12 bases between. The CDR3 spans 14 residues. Germline V CDR1 and CDR2: MNHNS, SASEGT. CDR3 loop: CASRQSSGNTEAFF. CDR3 sequence (DNA): TGTGCCAGCAGACAGTCGAGCGGGAACACTGAAGCTTTCTTT.

This clone has more than one count but fewer than ten. For the CDR3, the DNA is TGTGCCAGCACCGAACAGGGGATATCCTACGAGCAGTACTTC. Translation gives CASTEQGISYEQYF. The J gene is TRBJ2-7, the V gene TRBV7-2, with 7 bases matching TRBD1. The CDR3 is 14 amino acids. The V segment lost 7 bases and the J segment 1 base; nucleotides outside the gene matches: 7. Germline values: CDR1 SGHTA, CDR2 FQGNSA.

This chain links TRBV19 with TRBJ2-3, with TRBD2 identical over 8 bases. The CDR3 totals 16 residues. Germline V gives CDR1 LNHDA, CDR2 SQIVND (reference sequence). J gave up 5 bases and V 5 bases, and 12 bases lay outside the gene matches. CDR3 coding DNA: TGTGCCAGTAGTGCCCCCGGGACTAGAGCCAAAGATACGCAGTATTTT. This gives the protein CASSAPGTRAKDTQYF.

This sequence joins TRBV11-2 and TRBJ2-1; the match to TRBD2 covers 7 bases. V shed 1 base, J shed 9 bases, and the junction held 6 bases outside the gene matches. This CDR3 region has 14 residues. Germline values: CDR1 SGHAT, CDR2 FQNNGV. The CDR3 DNA reads TGTGCCAGCAGCTTAGCAGCGGGATCAGGTGAGCAGTTCTTC. It translates to CASSLAAGSGEQFF.

Points on this clone: At the DNA level, this CDR3 is encoded by other sequences in the same sample as well. The rearrangement uses TRBV18 and TRBJ2-7; D gene unclear. Deletions cut 4 bases from V and 3 bases from J, with 4 bases between. CDR3 length equals 11 residues. From germline, CDR1 is KGHSH and CDR2 LQKENI. CDR3 loop: CASSLNYEQYF. CDR3 nucleotides: TGTGCCAGCTCACTTAACTACGAGCAGTACTTC.

V gene TRBV19 combines with J gene TRBJ2-2; 15 bases are a match to TRBD2. Germline loops: CDR1 LNHDA, CDR2 SQIVND (reference sequence). The trim removed 4 bases at V and 11 bases at J, leaving 5 bases unmatched. The CDR3 extends over 15 amino acids. CDR3 DNA: TGTGCCAGTAGTACGAGGACTAGCGGGAGGGTAGAGCTGTTTTTT. This codes for CASSTRTSGRVELFF.

This clone was seen more than once but under ten times. The gene calls are TRBV7-2 and TRBJ2-7; D unclear. The CDR3 runs 13 residues. V dropped 4 bases and J dropped 7 bases, with 14 bases sitting between them. Germline CDR1 reads SGHTA; CDR2 reads FQGNSA. CDR3 sequence reads: CASSWRSLGEQYF. The DNA for the CDR3 is TGTGCCAGCAGCTGGAGATCCCTCGGGGAGCAGTACTTC.

V gene TRBV10-3 combines with J gene TRBJ2-1; D perhaps matches TRBD2 (6 bases). Germline CDR1 ENHRY, CDR2 SYGVKD. Between the trimmed V and J ends, which lost 2 bases and 7 bases, there was a span of 18 bases. This CDR3 contains 16 residues. Written as DNA, the CDR3 is TGTGCCATCAGTGAGAGGCAGGAGGGCGGCCGTAATGAGCAGTTCTTC. This codes for CAISERQEGGRNEQFF.

The chain employs TRBV6-4 and TRBJ1-3; D may be TRBD1 (5 bases). This CDR3 has 16 amino acids. V gave up 2 bases and J gave up 2 bases, with 13 bases separating them. Germline CDR1 reads MRHNA; CDR2 reads SNTAGT. CDR3 sequence reads: CASSDPPRVTGNTIYF. CDR3 bases: TGTGCCAGCAGTGACCCCCCCAGGGTTACTGGAAACACCATATATTTT.

J is TRBJ1-5 and V is TRBV25-1; 8 positions match TRBD1. The CDR3 is 16 amino acids. The V gene end was trimmed by 4 bases and the J gene end by 5 bases; junction bases not matched to a gene: 10. Germline CDR1 is MGHDK and CDR2 is SYGVNS. CDR3 nucleotide sequence: TGTGCCAGCAGTGGACGGACAGGGTCAGGGGATCAGCCCCAGCATTTT. The encoded protein is CASSGRTGSGDQPQHF.

The rearrangement links TRBV7-6 to TRBJ1-3; D gene uncertain. This CDR3 is built from 16 residues. Germline CDR1 reads SGHVS; CDR2 reads FNYEAQ. Deletions cut 5 bases from V and 2 bases from J, with 16 bases between. The chain's CDR3 is CASSPGPLTTGNTIYF. CDR3 DNA sequence: TGTGCCAGCAGCCCAGGACCTCTAACAACTGGAAACACCATATATTTT.

The genes are TRBV23-1 and TRBJ2-3, with 10 bases aligning to TRBD1. TRBV23-1 falls under the ORF class, with uncertain function. The CDR3 sequence is 16 residues long. With V trimmed by 6 bases and J by 2 bases, 8 bases remained unmatched. The CDR3 reads CASSPPDRGPTDTQYF. The DNA for the CDR3 is TGCGCCAGCAGCCCCCCCGACAGGGGGCCCACAGATACGCAGTATTTT.

The rearrangement links TRBV6-1 to TRBJ2-5; 7 nucleotides agree with TRBD1. CDR1 is MNHNS, CDR2 SASEGT, per germline. The V gene end was trimmed by 4 bases and the J gene end by 4 bases; junction bases not matched to a gene: 9. The CDR3 extends over 15 amino acids. CDR3 coding DNA: TGTGCCAGCAGTGTAAAAACAGGGGATGCAGAGACCCAGTACTTC. It is translated as CASSVKTGDAETQYF.

This clone was recorded many times. The rearrangement uses TRBV27 and TRBJ1-2; D remains unclear. This CDR3 is built from 13 residues. CDR1 and CDR2 (germline): MNHEY, SMNVEV (reference sequence). V lost 3 bases and J lost 2, with 7 bases in between. CDR3 region: CASSLVGNYGYTF. The CDR3 bases are TGTGCCAGCAGTTTGGTAGGGAACTATGGCTACACCTTC.

The chain carries TRBV6-5 and TRBJ1-1; D is unclear. The CDR3 extends over 14 amino acids. Trimming left V 7 bases short and J 8 bases short, with 20 bases between. In germline, CDR1 is MNHEY, CDR2 SVGAGI. The CDR3 region has the DNA TGTGCCAGCAACCCGATTGGTTCGCCCTACGAAGCTTTCTTT. It specifies CASNPIGSPYEAFF.

The V gene is TRBV18, the J gene TRBJ2-7, with a possible D match to TRBD2 (5 bases). Germline lookup yields CDR1 KGHSH and CDR2 LQKENI. V lost 3 bases and J 1 base, leaving 13 bases between the germline ends. This CDR3 is 15 amino acids long. CDR3 loop: CASSPRETSSYEQYF. DNA of the CDR3: TGTGCCAGCTCACCTAGGGAGACTTCATCCTACGAGCAGTACTTC.

Notes on this clone: A far more abundant clone sits one base away, making this likely a read error. The same CDR3 also results from other DNA sequences found in this sample. The chain is built from TRBV6-1 and TRBJ2-7; 7 bases fit TRBD1. The germline V gene has CDR1 MNHNS and CDR2 SASEGT. The CDR3 sequence is 13 residues long. Losses at the gene ends were 5 bases for V and 4 bases for J; bases not matched to a gene: 5. CDR3 protein: CASSIDRAYEQYF. In nucleotides, the CDR3 is TGTGCCAGCAGTATTGACAGGGCTTACGAGCAGTACTTC.

In its sample, this clone was seen a few times. J is TRBJ1-1 and V is TRBV5-6; no clear D gene. V was shortened by 4 bases and J by 11 bases, with 27 bases between the two germline ends. Per germline, CDR1 SGHDT and CDR2 YYEEEE. This CDR3 spans 16 amino acids. CDR3 loop: CASSKRPDRPSSKAFF. CDR3 sequence (DNA): TGTGCCAGCAGCAAACGCCCGGACCGGCCATCCTCTAAGGCTTTCTTT.

A few counts support this clone. The J gene is TRBJ2-7, the V gene TRBV7-8; TRBD1 matches at 10 bases. The CDR3 sequence is 18 residues long. V lost 1 base and J lost 4; bases outside the gene matches: 13. Per germline, CDR1 SGHVS and CDR2 FQNEAQ. Here the CDR3 DNA reads TGTGCCAGCAGCTTAGAAAGAGGGCAGGGACAGGGGCTGTACGAGCAGTACTTC. It is translated as CASSLERGQGQGLYEQYF.

Only a few counts were recorded for this clone. V gene TRBV5-1 combines with J gene TRBJ2-5; 13 bases match TRBD2. Germline trimming cut 2 bases from V and 5 bases from J; bases unmatched to any gene: 9. The CDR3 has 17 residues. CDR1 is SGHRS and CDR2 is YFSETQ in the germline V gene. CDR3 region: CASSFGLAGVLMETQYF. Here the CDR3 DNA reads TGCGCCAGCAGCTTCGGACTAGCGGGAGTTCTGATGGAGACCCAGTACTTC. Variable domain in full (rest from reference TRBV5-1 and TRBJ2-5): KAGVTQTPRYLIKTRGQQVTLSCSPISGHRSVSWYQQTPGQGLQFLFEYFSETQRNKGNFPGRFSGRQFSNSRSEMNVSTLELGDSALYLCASSFGLAGVLMETQYFGPGTRLLVL.

In the case of this clone: The same CDR3 also results from other DNA sequences found in this sample. The rearrangement links TRBV5-1 to TRBJ2-3; D is unclear. CDR1 and CDR2 (germline): SGHRS, YFSETQ. The germline V and J ends were trimmed by 2 bases and 3 bases, with 4 bases remaining between them. The CDR3 covers 12 residues. DNA for the CDR3: TGCGCCAGCAGCTTTTCGACAGATACGCAGTATTTT. This translates into CASSFSTDTQYF.

This clone was detected a few times. The chain is built from TRBV2 and TRBJ2-3; 7 positions agree with TRBD2. V was pared by 6 bases and J by 8 bases, with 5 bases of the junction left unmatched. The CDR3 contains 12 residues. CDR1 is SNHLY, CDR2 FYNNEI, per germline. The CDR3 DNA reads TGTGCCAGCAGGCGGGAGACCGGTACGCAGTATTTT. It translates to CASRRETGTQYF.

The J gene is TRBJ2-3, the V gene TRBV14; D may be TRBD1 or TRBD2 (6 bases each). This CDR3 has 16 amino acids. Between the trimmed V and J ends, which lost 0 bases and 5 bases, there was a span of 15 bases. Germline CDR1 and CDR2: SGHDN and FVKESK. CDR3 DNA: TGTGCCAGCAGCCAAGAAGCTTCCGGGGGCCGAGATACGCAGTATTTT. Protein sequence: CASSQEASGGRDTQYF.

V gene TRBV18 combines with J gene TRBJ2-1; perhaps TRBD1 as D (6 bases). Per germline, CDR1 KGHSH and CDR2 LQKENI. Trimming removed 3 bases at V and 4 bases at J, with 16 bases between. CDR3 length: 16 amino acids. The CDR3 nucleotides read TGTGCCAGCTCACCCCCTTCTCAGGGGTGGTACAATGAGCAGTTCTTC. Translating it yields CASSPPSQGWYNEQFF.